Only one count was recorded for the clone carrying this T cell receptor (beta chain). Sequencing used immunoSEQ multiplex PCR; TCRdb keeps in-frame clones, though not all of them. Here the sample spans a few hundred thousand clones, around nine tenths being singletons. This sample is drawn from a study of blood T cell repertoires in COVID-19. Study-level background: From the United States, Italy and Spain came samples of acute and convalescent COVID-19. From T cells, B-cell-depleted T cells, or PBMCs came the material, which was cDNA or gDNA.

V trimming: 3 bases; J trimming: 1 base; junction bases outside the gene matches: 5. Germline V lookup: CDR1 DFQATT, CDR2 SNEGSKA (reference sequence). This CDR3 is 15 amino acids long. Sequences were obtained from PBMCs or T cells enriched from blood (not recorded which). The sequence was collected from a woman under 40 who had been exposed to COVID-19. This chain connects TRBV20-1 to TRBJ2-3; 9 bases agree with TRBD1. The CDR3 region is CSASPRDRGTDTQYF. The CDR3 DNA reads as TGCAGTGCTAGTCCCCGGGACAGGGGCACAGATACGCAGTATTTT.